Presented here are 3 T cell receptor beta chains from one specimen sequenced in a study of blood T cell repertoires in COVID-19. The assay was immunoSEQ multiplex PCR, and TCRdb's table has in-frame clones only and misses some. The table lists just over 95,000 clones, more than 75% of them singletons, with 15% to 19% in the top ten. The sequencing sample was made of peripheral blood. All receptors derive from a human donor in a cohort sampled during active COVID-19.

The sample holds a few counts of this clone. The J gene is TRBJ1-5, the V gene TRBV6-1; D call uncertain. With 0 bases removed from V and 6 bases from J, the gap between germline ends came to 6 bases. CDR1 is MNHNS and CDR2 is SASEGT in the germline V gene. There are 13 residues in the CDR3. CDR3 DNA sequence: TGTGCCAGCAGTGAAGCGGGCGTTCAGCCCCAGCATTTT. Protein sequence: CASSEAGVQPQHF.

The rearrangement joins TRBV7-2 to TRBJ2-5; 14 bases are shared with TRBD2. Germline V gene sequence: CDR1 SGHTA, CDR2 FQGNSA. The CDR3 is made up of 16 amino acids. V was clipped by 6 bases and J by 2 bases; unmatched bases: 5. The CDR3 protein is CASSRTSGGIQETQYF. The CDR3, as DNA: TGTGCCAGCAGTCGGACTAGCGGGGGGATTCAAGAGACCCAGTACTTC.

The chain has TRBV29-1 and TRBJ1-2; D might be TRBD1 (6 bases). V dropped 1 base and J dropped 8 bases, with 23 bases sitting between them. Per germline, CDR1 SQVTM and CDR2 ANQGSEA. CDR3 length: 16 residues. CDR3: CSVEAPLAGALGGYTF. Here the CDR3 DNA reads TGCAGCGTTGAAGCCCCTTTGGCGGGGGCTTTAGGGGGCTACACCTTC.